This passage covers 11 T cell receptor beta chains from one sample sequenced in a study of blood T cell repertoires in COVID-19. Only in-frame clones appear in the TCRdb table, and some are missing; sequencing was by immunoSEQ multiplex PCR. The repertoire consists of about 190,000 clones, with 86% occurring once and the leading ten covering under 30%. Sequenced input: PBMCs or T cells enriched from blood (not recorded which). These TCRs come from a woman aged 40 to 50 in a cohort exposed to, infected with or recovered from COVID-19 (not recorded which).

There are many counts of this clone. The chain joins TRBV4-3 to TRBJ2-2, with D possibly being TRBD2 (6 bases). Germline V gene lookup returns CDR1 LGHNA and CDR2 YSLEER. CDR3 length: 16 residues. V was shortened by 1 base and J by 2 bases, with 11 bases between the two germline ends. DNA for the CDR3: TGCGCCAGCAGCCAAGGGGGCGGGGACAACACCGGGGAGCTGTTTTTT. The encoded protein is CASSQGGGDNTGELFF.

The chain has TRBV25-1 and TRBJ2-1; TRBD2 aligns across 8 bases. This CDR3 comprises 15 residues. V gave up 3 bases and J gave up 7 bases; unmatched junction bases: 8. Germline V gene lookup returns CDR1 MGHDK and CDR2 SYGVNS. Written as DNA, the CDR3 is TGTGCCAGCAGTGAGGCGGGAGGACTGGGGAATGAGCAGTTCTTC. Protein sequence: CASSEAGGLGNEQFF.

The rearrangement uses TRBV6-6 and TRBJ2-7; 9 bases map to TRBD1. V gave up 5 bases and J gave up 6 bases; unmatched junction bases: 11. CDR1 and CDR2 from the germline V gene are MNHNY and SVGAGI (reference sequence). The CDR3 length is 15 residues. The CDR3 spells CASSPQTGGMVEQYF. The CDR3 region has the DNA TGTGCCAGCAGTCCACAGACAGGGGGAATGGTCGAGCAGTACTTC.

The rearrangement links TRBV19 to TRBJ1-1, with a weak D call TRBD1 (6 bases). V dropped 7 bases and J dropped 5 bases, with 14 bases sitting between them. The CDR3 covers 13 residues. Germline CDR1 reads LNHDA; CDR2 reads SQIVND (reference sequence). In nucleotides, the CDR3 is TGTGCCAGTAAGGGAACAGGGTATACTGAAGCTTTCTTT. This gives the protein CASKGTGYTEAFF. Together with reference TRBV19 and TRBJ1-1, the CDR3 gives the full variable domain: DGGITQSPKYLFRKEGQNVTLSCEQNLNHDAMYWYRQDPGQGLRLIYYSQIVNDFQKGDIAEGYSVSREKKESFPLTVTSAQKNPTAFYLCASKGTGYTEAFFGQGTRLTVV.

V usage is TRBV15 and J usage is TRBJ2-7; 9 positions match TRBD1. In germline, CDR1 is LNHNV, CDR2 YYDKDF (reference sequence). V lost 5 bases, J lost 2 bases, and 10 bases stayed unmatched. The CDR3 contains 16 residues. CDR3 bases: TGTGCCACCAGCCATTTCTCGGGACAGGGTACCTACGAGCAGTACTTC. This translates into CATSHFSGQGTYEQYF.

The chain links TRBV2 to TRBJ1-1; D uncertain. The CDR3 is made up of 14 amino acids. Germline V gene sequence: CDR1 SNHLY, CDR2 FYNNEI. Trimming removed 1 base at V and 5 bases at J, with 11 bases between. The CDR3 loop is CASSEDRGFTEAFF. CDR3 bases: TGTGCCAGCAGTGAAGACCGAGGGTTTACTGAAGCTTTCTTT.

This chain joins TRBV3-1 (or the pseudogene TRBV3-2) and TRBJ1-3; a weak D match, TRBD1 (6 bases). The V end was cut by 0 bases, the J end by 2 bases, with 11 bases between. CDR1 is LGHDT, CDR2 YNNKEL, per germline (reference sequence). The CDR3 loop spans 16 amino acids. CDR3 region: CASSQEGRGAGNTIYF. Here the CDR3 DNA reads TGTGCCAGCAGCCAAGAAGGCAGGGGAGCTGGAAACACCATATATTTT.

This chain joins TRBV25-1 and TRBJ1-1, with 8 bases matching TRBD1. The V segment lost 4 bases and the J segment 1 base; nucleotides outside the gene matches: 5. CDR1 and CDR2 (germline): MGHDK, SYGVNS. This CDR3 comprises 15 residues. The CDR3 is CASSVWDRTNTEAFF. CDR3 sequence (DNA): TGTGCCAGCAGTGTATGGGACAGGACGAACACTGAAGCTTTCTTT. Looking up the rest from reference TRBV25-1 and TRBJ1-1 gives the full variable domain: EADIYQTPRYLVIGTGKKITLECSQTMGHDKMYWYQQDPGMELHLIHYSYGVNSTEKGDLSSESTVSRIRTEHFPLTLESARPSHTSQYLCASSVWDRTNTEAFFGQGTRLTVV.

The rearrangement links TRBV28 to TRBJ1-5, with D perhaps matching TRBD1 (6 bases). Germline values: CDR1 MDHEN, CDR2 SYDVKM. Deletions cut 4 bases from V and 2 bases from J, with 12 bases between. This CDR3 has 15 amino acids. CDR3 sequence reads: CASSSWDKRNQPQHF. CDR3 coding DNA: TGTGCCAGCAGTTCGTGGGACAAACGCAATCAGCCCCAGCATTTT. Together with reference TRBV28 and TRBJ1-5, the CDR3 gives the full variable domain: DVKVTQSSRYLVKRTGEKVFLECVQDMDHENMFWYRQDPGLGLRLIYFSYDVKMKEKGDIPEGYSVSREKKERFSLILESASTNQTSMYLCASSSWDKRNQPQHFGDGTRLSIL.

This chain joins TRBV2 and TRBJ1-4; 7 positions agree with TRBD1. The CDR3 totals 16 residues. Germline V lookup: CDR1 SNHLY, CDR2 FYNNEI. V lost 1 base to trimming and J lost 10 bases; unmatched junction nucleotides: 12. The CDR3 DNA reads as TGTGCCAGCAGTGAAGAGGTACAGGGGAACCGTCGAAAACTGTTTTTT. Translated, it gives CASSEEVQGNRRKLFF. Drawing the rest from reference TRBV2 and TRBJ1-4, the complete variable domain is EPEVTQTPSHQVTQMGQEVILRCVPISNHLYFYWYRQILGQKVEFLVSFYNNEISEKSEIFDDQFSVERPDGSNFTLKIRSTKLEDSAMYFCASSEEVQGNRRKLFFGSGTQLSVL.

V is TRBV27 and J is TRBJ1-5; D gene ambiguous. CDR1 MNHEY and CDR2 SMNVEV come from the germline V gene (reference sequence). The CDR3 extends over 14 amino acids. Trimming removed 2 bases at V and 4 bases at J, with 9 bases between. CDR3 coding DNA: TGTGCCAGCAGTTTAACGGGGTGGAATCAGCCCCAGCATTTT. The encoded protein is CASSLTGWNQPQHF.